This T cell receptor beta chain was found in a study of human T cells and chemical hapten exposure. Study-wide background: On about 2 cm by about 2 cm of upper inner arm skin, sensitization was performed with 2% DPC. Predominantly women, the patients had alopecia areata, totalis or universalis. General study results and limits: While controls formed fewer of them, expanded TCRs formed significantly more large CDR3 similarity clusters.

Using its own MiXCR run on the RACE reads, TCRdb lists one record per CDR3 protein. The sample has some 350,000 distinct CDR3 sequences, roughly 6.9% seen once. The time point here: patch test 1, 2 weeks after DPC sensitization. The sample's treatment: therapeutic diphenylcyclopropenone sensitization with weekly scalp DPC. This clonotype occurred a few times. Antigen specificity is unknown. Unmatched junction bases numbered 5, after V lost 3 bases and J lost 6 bases. Germline CDR1 is SGHRS and CDR2 is YFSETQ. The CDR3 totals 15 residues. The receptor was derived from a woman aged 18 to 35 with alopecia areata. Some clones in this sample may be carry-over from other donors' samples. The chain combines TRBV5-1 with TRBJ2-3; 12 bases fit TRBD1. Material: whole blood, obtained in connection with sensitization to the hapten diphenylcyclopropenone (DPC). The CDR3 loop reads CASSWGQGAVDTQYF. The CDR3 DNA is TGCGCCAGCAGCTGGGGACAGGGGGCTGTGGATACGCAGTATTTT.